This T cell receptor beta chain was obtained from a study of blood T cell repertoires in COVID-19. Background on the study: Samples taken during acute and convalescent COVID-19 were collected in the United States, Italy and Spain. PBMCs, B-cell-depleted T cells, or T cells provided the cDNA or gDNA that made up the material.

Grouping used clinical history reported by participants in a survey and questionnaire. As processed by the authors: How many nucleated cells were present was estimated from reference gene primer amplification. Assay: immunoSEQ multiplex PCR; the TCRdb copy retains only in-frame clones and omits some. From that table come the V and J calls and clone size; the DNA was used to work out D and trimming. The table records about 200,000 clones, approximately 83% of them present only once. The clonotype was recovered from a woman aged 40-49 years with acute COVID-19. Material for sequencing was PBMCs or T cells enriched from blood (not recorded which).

As DNA, the CDR3 is TGTGCCAGCAGCCAGGTGACCGGGACTGACTACTACAATGAGCAGTTCTTC. Translated, it gives CASSQVTGTDYYNEQFF. The chain links TRBV14 to TRBJ2-1; D might be TRBD2 (6 bases). The CDR3 loop spans 17 amino acids. V dropped 3 bases and J dropped 3 bases, with 18 bases sitting between them. CDR1 and CDR2 (germline): SGHDN, FVKESK.